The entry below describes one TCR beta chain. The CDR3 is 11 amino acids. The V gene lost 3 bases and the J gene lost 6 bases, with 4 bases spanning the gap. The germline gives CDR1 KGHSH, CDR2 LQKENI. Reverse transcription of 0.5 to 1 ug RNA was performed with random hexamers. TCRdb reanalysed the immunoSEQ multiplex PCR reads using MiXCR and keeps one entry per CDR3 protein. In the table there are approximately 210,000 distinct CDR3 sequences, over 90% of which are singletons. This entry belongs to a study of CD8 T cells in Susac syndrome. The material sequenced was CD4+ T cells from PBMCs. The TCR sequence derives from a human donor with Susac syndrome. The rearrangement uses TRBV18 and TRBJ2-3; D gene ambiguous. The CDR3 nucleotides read TGTGCCAGCTCACCTGATGATACGCAGTATTTT. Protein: CASSPDDTQYF.